The table lists the clone carrying this TCR beta chain with many counts. Antigen: not known. The record originates from a study of T cells in Graves' hyperthyroidism and ophthalmopathy. This CDR3 has 17 amino acids. V gave up 4 bases and J gave up 5 bases, with 21 bases separating them. In germline, CDR1 is KGHSY, CDR2 FQNENV. Study-level results: Among clonotypes expanded in thyroid above 0.001, most were also found in blood.

Template material for amplifying TCR beta CDR3 regions consisted of RNA transcripts. HTBI primers were the set used in a first-round RT-PCR of the TCR CDR3. TCRdb fed the multiplex PCR reads into MiXCR, producing one record per CDR3 protein. Here the sample spans about 350,000 distinct CDR3 sequences, about 18% being singletons. This receptor was identified in a woman aged 25 to 39 with Graves' hyperthyroidism that later progressed to Graves' ophthalmopathy. The rearrangement uses TRBV16 and TRBJ1-5; maybe TRBD1 (5 bases). The sample was blood. The CDR3 spells CASSRTGEGSGDQPQHF. The CDR3 DNA is TGTGCCAGCAGCCGAACCGGGGAGGGGAGTGGGGATCAGCCCCAGCATTTT. The full variable domain, its missing parts supplied by reference TRBV16 and TRBJ1-5, is GEEVAQTPKHLVRGEGQKAKLYCAPIKGHSYVFWYQQVLKNEFKFLISFQNENVFDETGMPKERFSAKCLPNSPCSLEIQATKLEDSAVYFCASSRTGEGSGDQPQHFGDGTRLSIL.